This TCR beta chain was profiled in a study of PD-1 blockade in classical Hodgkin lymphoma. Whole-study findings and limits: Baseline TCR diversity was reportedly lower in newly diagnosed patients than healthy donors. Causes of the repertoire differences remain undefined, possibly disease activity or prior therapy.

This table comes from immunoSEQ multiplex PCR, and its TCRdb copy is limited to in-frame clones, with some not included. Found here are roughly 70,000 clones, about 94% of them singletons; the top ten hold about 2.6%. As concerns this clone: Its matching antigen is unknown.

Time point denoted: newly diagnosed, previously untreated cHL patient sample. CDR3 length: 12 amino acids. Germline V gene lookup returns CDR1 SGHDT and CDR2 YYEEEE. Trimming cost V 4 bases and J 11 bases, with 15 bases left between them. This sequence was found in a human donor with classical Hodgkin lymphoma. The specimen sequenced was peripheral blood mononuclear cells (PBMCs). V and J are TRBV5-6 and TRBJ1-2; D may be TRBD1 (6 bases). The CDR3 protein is CASSRWTASYTF. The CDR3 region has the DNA TGTGCCAGCAGCCGCTGGACAGCCAGTTACACCTTC.